Listed here are 5 T cell receptor beta chains from one sample, sequenced in a study of blood T cells in healthy people across ages. Primed by a sample-barcoded 5' primer and a J-beta primer mix, a second PCR proceeded for 7 to 11 cycles. TCRdb ran MiXCR on the 5' RACE reads and lists one entry per CDR3 protein. The sample records 1 million or so distinct CDR3 sequences, roughly a quarter being singletons. These sequences were also reported in another study, on T cells of mothers and their children.

The specimen sequenced was blood. These receptor sequences come from a girl aged 2-10 years in good health.

This clonotype was observed a few times. V usage is TRBV29-1 and J usage is TRBJ2-5; D may correspond to TRBD1 or TRBD2 (6 bases each). The assigned J gene may be wrong: the sequence end matches TRBJ2-1 better. This CDR3 has 16 residues. CDR1 and CDR2 (germline): SQVTM, ANQGSEA. The CDR3 protein is CSVVPGAGMPYNEQFF. As DNA, the CDR3 is TGCAGCGTTGTTCCGGGGGCTGGTATGCCCTACAATGAGCAGTTCTTC.

V gene TRBV28 combines with J gene TRBJ2-7, with D perhaps matching TRBD1 (6 bases). The CDR3 extends over 14 amino acids. V lost 10 bases to trimming and J lost 2 bases, with 18 bases between them. CDR1 and CDR2 from the germline V gene are MDHEN and SYDVKM. The CDR3 nucleotides are TGTGCCAACTGTCCCCGGGACATAACCTACGAGCAGTACTTC. It specifies CANCPRDITYEQYF.

The chain uses TRBV28 and TRBJ1-6; tentatively, D is TRBD1 (6 bases). Trimming shortened V by 8 bases and J by 8 bases, and 19 bases separated the two germline ends. The CDR3 totals 15 residues. CDR1 is MDHEN and CDR2 is SYDVKM in the germline V gene. The CDR3 loop reads CASGGRTGRDSPLHF. The CDR3 DNA sequence: TGTGCCAGCGGAGGACGAACAGGGCGGGATTCACCCCTCCACTTT.

This clonotype was seen only a few times. The chain has TRBV2 and TRBJ2-1; weak D call: TRBD2 (6 bases). V was shortened by 6 bases and J by 2 bases, with 17 bases between the two germline ends. This CDR3 has 16 amino acids. From germline, CDR1 is SNHLY and CDR2 FYNNEI. The CDR3 nucleotides are TGTGCCAGCAGGGGCCCGACTAGTAGCGCCTACAATGAGCAGTTCTTC. The encoded protein is CASRGPTSSAYNEQFF.

The V and J genes are TRBV7-2 and TRBJ1-1, with no clear D. This CDR3 is built from 13 residues. CDR1 and CDR2 from the germline V gene are SGHTA and FQGNSA. V was cut by 0 bases and J by 11 bases, with 13 bases left in between. CDR3 amino acids: CASSLALWKEAFF. CDR3 DNA sequence: TGTGCCAGCAGCTTAGCACTTTGGAAAGAGGCTTTCTTT. Complete variable domain (other parts from reference TRBV7-2 and TRBJ1-1): GAGVSQSPSNKVTEKGKDVELRCDPISGHTALYWYRQSLGQGLEFLIYFQGNSAPDKSGLPSDRFSAERTGGSVSTLTIQRTQQEDSAVYLCASSLALWKEAFFGQGTRLTVV.